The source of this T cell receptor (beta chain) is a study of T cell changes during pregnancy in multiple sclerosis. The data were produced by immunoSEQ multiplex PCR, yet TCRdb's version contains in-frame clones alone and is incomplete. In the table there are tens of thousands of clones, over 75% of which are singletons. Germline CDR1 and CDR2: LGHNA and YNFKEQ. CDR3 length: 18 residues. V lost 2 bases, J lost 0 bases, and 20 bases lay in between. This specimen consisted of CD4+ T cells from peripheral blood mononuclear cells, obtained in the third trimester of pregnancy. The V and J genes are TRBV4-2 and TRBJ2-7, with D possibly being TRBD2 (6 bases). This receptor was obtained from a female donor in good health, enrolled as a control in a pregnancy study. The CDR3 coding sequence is TGTGCCAGCAGCCAATCCATGCGGGTGCGGGGCCCCTCCTACGAGCAGTACTTC. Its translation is CASSQSMRVRGPSYEQYF.